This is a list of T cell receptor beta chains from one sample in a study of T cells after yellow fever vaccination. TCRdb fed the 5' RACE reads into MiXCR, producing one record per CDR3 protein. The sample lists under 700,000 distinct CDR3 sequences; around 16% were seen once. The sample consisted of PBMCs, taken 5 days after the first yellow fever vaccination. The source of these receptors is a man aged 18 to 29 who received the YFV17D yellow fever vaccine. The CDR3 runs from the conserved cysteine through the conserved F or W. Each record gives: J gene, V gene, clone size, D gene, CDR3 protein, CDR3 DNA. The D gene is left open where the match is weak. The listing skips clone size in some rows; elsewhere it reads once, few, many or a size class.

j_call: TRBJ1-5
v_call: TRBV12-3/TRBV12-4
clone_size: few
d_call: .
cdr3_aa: CASSSRQINQPQHF
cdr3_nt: TGTGCCAGCAGTTCTCGACAAATCAATCAGCCCCAGCATTTT

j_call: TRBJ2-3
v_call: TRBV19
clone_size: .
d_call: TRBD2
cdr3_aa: CASSLTSGVTDTQYF
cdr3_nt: TGTGCCAGTAGCCTGACTAGCGGGGTAACAGATACGCAGTATTTT

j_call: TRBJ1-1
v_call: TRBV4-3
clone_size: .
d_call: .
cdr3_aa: CASSQGPRSGRRDTEAFF
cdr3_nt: TGCGCCAGCAGCCAGGGTCCCCGGAGCGGGAGGCGGGACACTGAAGCTTTCTTT

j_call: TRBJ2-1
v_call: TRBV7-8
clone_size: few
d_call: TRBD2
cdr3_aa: CASSPGPGGFNEQFF
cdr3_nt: TGTGCCAGCAGCCCGGGACCGGGGGGGTTCAATGAGCAGTTCTTC

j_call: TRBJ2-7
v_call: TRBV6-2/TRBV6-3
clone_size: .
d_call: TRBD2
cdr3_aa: CASRGGPSYEQYF
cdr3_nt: TGTGCCAGCCGGGGGGGGCCCTCCTACGAGCAGTACTTC

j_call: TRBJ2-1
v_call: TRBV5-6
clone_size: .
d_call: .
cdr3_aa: CASSPGGLLYEQFF
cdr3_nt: TGTGCCAGCAGCCCTGGGGGGCTCTTGTATGAGCAGTTCTTC

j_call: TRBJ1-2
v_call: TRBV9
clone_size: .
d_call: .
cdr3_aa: CASSVDSASPLGYTF
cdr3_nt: TGTGCCAGCAGCGTAGATTCGGCTTCTCCCCTTGGCTACACCTTC

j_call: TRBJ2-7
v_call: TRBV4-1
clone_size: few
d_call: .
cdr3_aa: CASSQERTYEQYF
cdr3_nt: TGCGCCAGCAGCCAAGAAAGGACCTACGAGCAGTACTTC

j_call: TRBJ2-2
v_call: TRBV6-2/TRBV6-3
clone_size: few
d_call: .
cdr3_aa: CASSFGTVTGELFF
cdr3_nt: TGTGCCAGCAGTTTCGGGACCGTCACCGGGGAGCTGTTTTTT

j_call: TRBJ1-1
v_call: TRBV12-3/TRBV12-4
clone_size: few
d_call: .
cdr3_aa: CASGGINTEAFF
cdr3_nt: TGTGCCAGCGGGGGAATTAACACTGAAGCTTTCTTT

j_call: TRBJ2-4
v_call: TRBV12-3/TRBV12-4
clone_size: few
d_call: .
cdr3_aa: CASSLGGLSKNIQYF
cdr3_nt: TGTGCCAGCAGTTTGGGGGGGCTTTCCAAAAACATTCAGTACTTC

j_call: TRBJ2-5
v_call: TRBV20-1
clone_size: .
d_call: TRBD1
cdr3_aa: CSAKGRGRGETQYF
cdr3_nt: TGCAGTGCGAAGGGCAGGGGGCGCGGAGAGACCCAGTACTTC

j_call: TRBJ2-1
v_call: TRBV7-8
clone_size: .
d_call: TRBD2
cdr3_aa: CASSRGLASDEQFF
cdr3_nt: TGTGCCAGCAGCCGAGGACTAGCCAGCGATGAGCAGTTCTTC

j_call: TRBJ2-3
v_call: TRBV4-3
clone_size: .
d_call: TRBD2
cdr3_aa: CASSQGLAGVSTSTDTQYF
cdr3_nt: TGCGCCAGCAGCCAAGGACTAGCGGGGGTATCTACTAGCACAGATACGCAGTATTTT

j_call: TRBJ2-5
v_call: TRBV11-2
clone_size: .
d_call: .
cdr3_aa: CASSYRQEETQYF
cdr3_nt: TGTGCCAGCAGCTACCGACAGGAAGAGACCCAGTACTTC

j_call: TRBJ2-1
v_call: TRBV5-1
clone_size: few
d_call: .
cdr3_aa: CASSLGQANNEQFF
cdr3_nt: TGCGCCAGCAGCTTGGGGCAGGCTAACAATGAGCAGTTCTTC

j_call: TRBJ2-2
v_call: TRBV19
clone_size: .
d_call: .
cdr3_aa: CASRHGLGLGTGELFF
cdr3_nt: TGTGCCAGTAGACATGGACTGGGCTTAGGCACCGGGGAGCTGTTTTTT

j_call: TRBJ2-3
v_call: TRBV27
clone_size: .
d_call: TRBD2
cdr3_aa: CASSLSLMSGGEDTQYF
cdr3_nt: TGTGCCAGCAGTCTATCCCTTATGAGCGGGGGGGAAGATACGCAGTATTTT

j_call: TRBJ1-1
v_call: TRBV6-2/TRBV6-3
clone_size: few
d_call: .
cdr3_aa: CASTLLAGRFMGLGGLNTEAFF
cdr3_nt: TGTGCCAGCACCCTCCTGGCAGGGCGGTTTATGGGGTTGGGGGGACTGAACACTGAAGCTTTCTTT

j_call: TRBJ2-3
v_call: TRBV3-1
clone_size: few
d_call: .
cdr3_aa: CASSQDGAGVDTQYF
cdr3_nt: TGTGCCAGCAGCCAAGACGGGGCAGGGGTGGATACGCAGTATTTT

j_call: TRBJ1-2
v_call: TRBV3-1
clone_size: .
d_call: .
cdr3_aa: CASSQAGGGGGGYGYTF
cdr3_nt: TGTGCCAGCAGCCAAGCGGGAGGTGGTGGCGGAGGCTATGGCTACACCTTC

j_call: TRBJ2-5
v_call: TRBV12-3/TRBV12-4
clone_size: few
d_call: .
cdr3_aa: CASRQGQETQYF
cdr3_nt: TGTGCCAGCAGGCAGGGTCAAGAGACCCAGTACTTC

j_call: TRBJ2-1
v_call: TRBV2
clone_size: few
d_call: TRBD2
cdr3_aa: CATGPETSPNEQFF
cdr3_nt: TGTGCCACTGGCCCCGAGACTAGCCCCAATGAGCAGTTCTTC

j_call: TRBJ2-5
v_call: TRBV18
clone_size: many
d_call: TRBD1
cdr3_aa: CASSPTQGTGDRSIETQYF
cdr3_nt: TGTGCCAGCTCACCCACTCAAGGGACAGGGGACAGGAGCATCGAGACCCAGTACTTC

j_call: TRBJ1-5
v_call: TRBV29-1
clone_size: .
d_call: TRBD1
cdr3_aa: CSVDTRQGNQPQHF
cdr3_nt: TGCAGCGTAGATACCCGACAGGGGAATCAGCCCCAGCATTTT

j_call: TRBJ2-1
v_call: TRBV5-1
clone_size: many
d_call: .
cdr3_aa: CASRGARSYNEQFF
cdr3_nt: TGCGCCAGCAGAGGGGCCAGGTCCTACAATGAGCAGTTCTTC

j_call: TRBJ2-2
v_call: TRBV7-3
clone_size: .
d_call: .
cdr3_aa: CASSLTGYEELFF
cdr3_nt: TGTGCCAGCAGCTTAACGGGGTACGAGGAGCTGTTTTTT

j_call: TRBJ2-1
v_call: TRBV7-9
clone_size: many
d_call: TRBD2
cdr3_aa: CASSSLAGGPGEQFF
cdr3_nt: TGTGCCAGCAGCTCCCTTGCGGGGGGGCCAGGTGAGCAGTTCTTC

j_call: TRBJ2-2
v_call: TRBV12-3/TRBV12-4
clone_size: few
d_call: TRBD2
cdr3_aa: CASTLFWTSGNTGELFF
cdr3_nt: TGTGCCAGCACCCTTTTTTGGACTAGCGGAAACACCGGGGAGCTGTTTTTT

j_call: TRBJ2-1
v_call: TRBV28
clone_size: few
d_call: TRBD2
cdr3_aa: CASRGGLAVYNEQFF
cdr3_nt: TGTGCCAGCAGAGGTGGACTAGCGGTCTACAATGAGCAGTTCTTC

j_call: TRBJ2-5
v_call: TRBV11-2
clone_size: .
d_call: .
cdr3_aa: CASSSILGAHNQETQYF
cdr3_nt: TGTGCCAGCAGCTCCATCCTTGGGGCGCACAACCAAGAGACCCAGTACTTC

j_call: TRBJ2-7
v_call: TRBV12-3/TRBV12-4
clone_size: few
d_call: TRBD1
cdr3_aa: CACSSDWTGGITSYEQYF
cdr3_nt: TGTGCCTGCAGTTCCGACTGGACAGGGGGTATCACCTCCTACGAGCAGTACTTC

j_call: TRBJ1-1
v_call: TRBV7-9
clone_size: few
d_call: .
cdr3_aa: CASSLAVTASGVAFF
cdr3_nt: TGTGCCAGCAGCTTAGCGGTAACCGCCTCGGGGGTAGCTTTCTTT

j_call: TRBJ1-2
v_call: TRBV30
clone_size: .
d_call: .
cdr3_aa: CATQGFYGYTF
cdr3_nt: TGTGCCACCCAGGGATTCTATGGCTACACCTTC

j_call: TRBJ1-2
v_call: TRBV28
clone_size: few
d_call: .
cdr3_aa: CASSFISGRSDTF
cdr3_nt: TGTGCCAGCAGTTTCATCTCCGGGAGGTCGGACACCTTC